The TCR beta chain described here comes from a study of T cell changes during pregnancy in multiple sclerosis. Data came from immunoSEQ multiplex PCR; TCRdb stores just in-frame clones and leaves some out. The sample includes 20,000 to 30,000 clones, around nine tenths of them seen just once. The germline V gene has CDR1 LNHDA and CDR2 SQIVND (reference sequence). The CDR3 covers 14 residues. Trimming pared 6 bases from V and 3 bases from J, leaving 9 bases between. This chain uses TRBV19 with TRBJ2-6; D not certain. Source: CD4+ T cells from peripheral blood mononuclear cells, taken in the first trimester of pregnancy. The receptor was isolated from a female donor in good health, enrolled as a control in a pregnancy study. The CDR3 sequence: CASSQAGGANVLTF. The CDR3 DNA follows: TGTGCCAGTAGCCAGGCTGGTGGGGCCAACGTCCTGACTTTC.